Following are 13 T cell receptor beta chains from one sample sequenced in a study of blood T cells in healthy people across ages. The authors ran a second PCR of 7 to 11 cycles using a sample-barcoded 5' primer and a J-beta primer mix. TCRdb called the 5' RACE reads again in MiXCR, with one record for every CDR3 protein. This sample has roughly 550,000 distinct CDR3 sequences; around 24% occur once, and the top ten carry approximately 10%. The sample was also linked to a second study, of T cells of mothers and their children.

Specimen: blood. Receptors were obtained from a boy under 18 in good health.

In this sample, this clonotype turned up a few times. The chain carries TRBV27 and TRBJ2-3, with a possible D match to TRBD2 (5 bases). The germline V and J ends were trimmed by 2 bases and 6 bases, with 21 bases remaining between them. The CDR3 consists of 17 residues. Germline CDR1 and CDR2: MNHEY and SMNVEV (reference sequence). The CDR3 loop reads CASSLDPREPSEDTQYF. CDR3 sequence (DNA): TGTGCCAGCAGTTTAGATCCGAGGGAGCCCTCGGAGGATACGCAGTATTTT.

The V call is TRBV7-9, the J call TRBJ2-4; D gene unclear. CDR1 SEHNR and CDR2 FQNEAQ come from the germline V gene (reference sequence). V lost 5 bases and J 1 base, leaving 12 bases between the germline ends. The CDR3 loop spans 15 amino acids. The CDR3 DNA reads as TGTGCCAGCAGCCCCCGAAGCCTGGCCAAAAACATTCAGTACTTC. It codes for CASSPRSLAKNIQYF.

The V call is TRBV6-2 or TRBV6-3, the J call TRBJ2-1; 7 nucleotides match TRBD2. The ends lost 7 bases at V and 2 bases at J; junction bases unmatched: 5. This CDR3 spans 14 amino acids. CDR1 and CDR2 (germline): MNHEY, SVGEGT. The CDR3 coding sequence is TGTGCCAGCAAGGCGGGAGTCGCCTACAATGAGCAGTTCTTC. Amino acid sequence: CASKAGVAYNEQFF.

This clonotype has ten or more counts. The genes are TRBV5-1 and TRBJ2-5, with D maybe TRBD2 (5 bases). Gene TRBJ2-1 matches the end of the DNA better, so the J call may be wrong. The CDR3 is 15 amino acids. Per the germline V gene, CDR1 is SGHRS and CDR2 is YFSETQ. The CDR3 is CASSLMTGSGHEQFF. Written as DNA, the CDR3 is TGCGCCAGCAGCTTGATGACGGGGAGCGGTCATGAGCAGTTCTTC.

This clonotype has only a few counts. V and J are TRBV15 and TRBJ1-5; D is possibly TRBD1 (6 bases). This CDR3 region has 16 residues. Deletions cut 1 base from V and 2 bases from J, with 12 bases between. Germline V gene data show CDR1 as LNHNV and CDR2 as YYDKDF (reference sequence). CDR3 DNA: TGTGCCACCAGCAGAGTTACAGGGTCCGGCAATCAGCCCCAGCATTTT. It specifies CATSRVTGSGNQPQHF.

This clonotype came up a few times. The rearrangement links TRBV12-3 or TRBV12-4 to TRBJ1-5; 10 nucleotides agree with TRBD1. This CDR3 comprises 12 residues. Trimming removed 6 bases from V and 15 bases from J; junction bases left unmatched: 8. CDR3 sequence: CASRPGTGALHF. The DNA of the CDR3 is TGTGCCAGCAGACCCGGGACAGGGGCTCTGCATTTT.

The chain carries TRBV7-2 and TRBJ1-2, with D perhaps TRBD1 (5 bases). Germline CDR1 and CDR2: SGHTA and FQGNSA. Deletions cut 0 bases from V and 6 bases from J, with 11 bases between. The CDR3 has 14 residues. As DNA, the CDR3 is TGTGCCAGCAGCTTAGCAGGTTGGGGGAATGGCTACACCTTC. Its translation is CASSLAGWGNGYTF.

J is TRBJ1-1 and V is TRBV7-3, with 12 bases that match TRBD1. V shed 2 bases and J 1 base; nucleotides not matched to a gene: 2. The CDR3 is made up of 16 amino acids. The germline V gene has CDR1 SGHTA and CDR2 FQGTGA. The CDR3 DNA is TGTGCCAGCAGCTTATTGGGACAGGGGGCGAACACTGAAGCTTTCTTT. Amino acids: CASSLLGQGANTEAFF.

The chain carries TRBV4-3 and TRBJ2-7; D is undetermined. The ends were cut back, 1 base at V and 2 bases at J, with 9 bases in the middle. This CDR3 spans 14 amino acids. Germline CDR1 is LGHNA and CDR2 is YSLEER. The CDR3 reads CASSQVLRTYEQYF. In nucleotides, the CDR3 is TGCGCCAGCAGCCAAGTTCTTAGAACCTACGAGCAGTACTTC.

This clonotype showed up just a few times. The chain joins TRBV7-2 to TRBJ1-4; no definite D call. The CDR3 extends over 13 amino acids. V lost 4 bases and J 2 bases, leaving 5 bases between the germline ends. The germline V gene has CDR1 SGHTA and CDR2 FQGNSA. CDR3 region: CASSSSTNEKLFF. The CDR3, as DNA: TGTGCCAGCAGCTCAAGTACTAATGAAAAACTGTTTTTT.

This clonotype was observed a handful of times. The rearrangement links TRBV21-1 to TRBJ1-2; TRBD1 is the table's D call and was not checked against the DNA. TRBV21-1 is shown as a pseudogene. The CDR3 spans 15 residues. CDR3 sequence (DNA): TGTGCCAGCAGCAAAACAGGTGGACAGCCCTATGGCTACACCTTC. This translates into CASSKTGGQPYGYTF.

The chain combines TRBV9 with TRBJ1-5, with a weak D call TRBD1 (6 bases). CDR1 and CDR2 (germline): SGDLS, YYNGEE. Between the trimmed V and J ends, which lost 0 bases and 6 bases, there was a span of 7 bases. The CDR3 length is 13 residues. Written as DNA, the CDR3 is TGTGCCAGCAGCGTAGGACAGGCTCAGCCCCAGCATTTT. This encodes CASSVGQAQPQHF.

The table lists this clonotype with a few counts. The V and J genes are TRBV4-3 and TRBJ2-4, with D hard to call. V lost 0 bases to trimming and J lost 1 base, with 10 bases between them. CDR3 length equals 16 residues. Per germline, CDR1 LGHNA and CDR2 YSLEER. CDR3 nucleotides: TGCGCCAGCAGCCAAGATTCTAGGCAGGCCAAAAACATTCAGTACTTC. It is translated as CASSQDSRQAKNIQYF.